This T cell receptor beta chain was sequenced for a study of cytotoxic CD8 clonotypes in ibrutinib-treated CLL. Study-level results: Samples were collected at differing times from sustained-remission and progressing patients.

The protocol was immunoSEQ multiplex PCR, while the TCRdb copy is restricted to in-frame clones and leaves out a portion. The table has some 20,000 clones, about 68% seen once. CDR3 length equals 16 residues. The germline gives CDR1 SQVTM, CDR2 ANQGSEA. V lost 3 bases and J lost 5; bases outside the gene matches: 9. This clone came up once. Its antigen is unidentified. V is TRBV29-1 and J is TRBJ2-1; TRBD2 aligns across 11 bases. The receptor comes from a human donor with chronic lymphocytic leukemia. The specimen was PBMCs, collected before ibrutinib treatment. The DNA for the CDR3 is TGCAGCGTTGATTTTAACCTAGCGGGGGGAAACAATGAGCAGTTCTTC. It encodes CSVDFNLAGGNNEQFF.